These 13 T cell receptor beta chains originate from one sample sequenced in a study of human T cells and chemical hapten exposure. TCRdb reprocessed the RACE reads via MiXCR and lists one record per CDR3 protein. The table lists some 330,000 distinct CDR3 sequences, 5.5% of them singletons, with approximately 8.2% in the top ten. Time point noted: pre-sensitization, week 0. The treatment: therapeutic diphenylcyclopropenone sensitization with weekly scalp DPC. This specimen was whole blood, taken in connection with sensitization to the hapten diphenylcyclopropenone (DPC). Source of these receptors: a woman aged 18-29 years with alopecia areata. Some clones in this sample may be carry-over from other donors' samples.

This clonotype was seen more than once but under ten times. The chain recombines TRBV5-6 with TRBJ2-3, with TRBD2 matching 10 bases. V dropped 3 bases and J dropped 5; count of bases not matched to a gene: 6. CDR1 and CDR2 (germline): SGHDT, YYEEEE. CDR3 length equals 15 residues. This chain's CDR3 is CASSSLAGAGDTQYF. As DNA, the CDR3 is TGTGCCAGCAGCTCCCTAGCGGGGGCGGGAGATACGCAGTATTTT. Drawing the rest from reference TRBV5-6 and TRBJ2-3, the complete variable domain is DAGVTQSPTHLIKTRGQQVTLRCSPKSGHDTVSWYQQALGQGPQFIFQYYEEEERQRGNFPDRFSGHQFPNYSSELNVNALLLGDSALYLCASSSLAGAGDTQYFGPGTRLTVL.

V usage is TRBV6-5 and J usage is TRBJ1-3; unclear D gene. Trimming cost V 0 bases and J 2 bases, with 8 bases left between them. The CDR3 sequence is 15 residues long. Germline CDR1 MNHEY, CDR2 SVGAGI. CDR3 bases: TGTGCCAGCAGTTACTCGTACAGTACTGGAAACACCATATATTTT. This sequence encodes CASSYSYSTGNTIYF.

The chain carries TRBV10-1 and TRBJ2-2, with 11 bases aligning to TRBD2. V lost 0 bases and J lost 5; bases outside the gene matches: 2. CDR3 length equals 16 residues. Germline CDR1 WNHNN, CDR2 SYGVQD (reference sequence). Here the CDR3 DNA reads TGCGCCAGCAGTGAGTCGTCTAGCGGGGGGACCGGGGAGCTGTTTTTT. Protein sequence: CASSESSSGGTGELFF.

The sample holds a few counts of this clonotype. The chain employs TRBV19 and TRBJ1-2, with a possible D match to TRBD1 (5 bases). The CDR3 has 17 amino acids. Trimming stripped 2 bases from V and 8 bases from J, with 24 bases between. Germline CDR1 LNHDA, CDR2 SQIVND (reference sequence). CDR3 residues: CASSISAGGHPPRGYTF. In DNA, the CDR3 is TGTGCCAGTAGTATATCGGCTGGAGGACACCCACCCAGGGGCTACACCTTC. The variable domain in full, with the rest retrieved from reference TRBV19 and TRBJ1-2, is DGGITQSPKYLFRKEGQNVTLSCEQNLNHDAMYWYRQDPGQGLRLIYYSQIVNDFQKGDIAEGYSVSREKKESFPLTVTSAQKNPTAFYLCASSISAGGHPPRGYTFGSGTRLTVV.

This clonotype appeared a few times. The CDR3 loop is CASSRGQGAAGIEAFF. In DNA, the CDR3 is TGTGCCAGCAGCCGGGGACAGGGGGCCGCCGGGATTGAGGCTTTCTTT. The chain has TRBV6-5 and TRBJ1-1; 12 bases line up with TRBD1. The CDR3 contains 16 residues. CDR1 MNHEY and CDR2 SVGAGI come from the germline V gene. J gave up 11 bases and V 6 bases, and 16 bases lay outside the gene matches.

Written as DNA, the CDR3 is TGTGCCAGCAGCTGGACACCGCTTGCTGAAGCTTTCTTT. This sequence encodes CASSWTPLAEAFF. The rearrangement links TRBV6-5 to TRBJ1-1; D is perhaps TRBD1 (5 bases). The CDR3 spans 13 residues. V shed 6 bases and J shed 6 bases, with 14 bases lying between them. CDR1 is MNHEY and CDR2 is SVGAGI in the germline V gene.

This clonotype was seen at least ten times. The chain couples TRBV18 to TRBJ1-1; possible D gene TRBD1, 5 bases. In germline, CDR1 is KGHSH, CDR2 LQKENI. This CDR3 spans 13 amino acids. Trimming removed 6 bases from V and 3 bases from J, with 11 bases in between. CDR3 sequence reads: CASSSGMDTEAFF. As DNA, the CDR3 is TGTGCCAGCTCGTCAGGGATGGACACTGAAGCTTTCTTT.

The table lists this clonotype with a few counts. The V call is TRBV24-1, the J call TRBJ2-3; TRBD2 is a possible D gene (5 bases). Germline V gene data show CDR1 as KGHDR and CDR2 as SFDVKD. The CDR3 length is 13 residues. V shed 5 bases and J shed 2 bases, with 7 bases lying between them. CDR3 loop: CATSADFTDTQYF. CDR3 nucleotides: TGTGCCACCAGTGCGGACTTCACAGATACGCAGTATTTT.

This clonotype was picked up many times. CDR3 residues: CASSPFPLYATDTQYF. The CDR3 bases are TGTGCCAGCAGCCCTTTCCCTCTTTACGCCACAGATACGCAGTATTTT. This chain joins TRBV6-5 and TRBJ2-3; no clear D. This CDR3 is built from 16 residues. In germline, CDR1 is MNHEY, CDR2 SVGAGI. With 6 bases removed from V and 2 bases from J, the gap between germline ends came to 18 bases.

In regard to this clonotype: The missing conserved phenylalanine or tryptophan at the end of this CDR3 makes a read error likely. CDR3 DNA sequence: TGTGCCAGCACCCCTCCCCCCGGCGGGGGAACAGATACGCAGTATTTA. Encoded protein: CASTPPPGGGTDTQYL. The rearrangement uses TRBV7-6 and TRBJ2-3; 7 positions match TRBD2. Unmatched junction bases numbered 13, after V lost 7 bases and J lost 3 bases. The CDR3 is made up of 16 amino acids. Per the germline V gene, CDR1 is SGHVS and CDR2 is FNYEAQ.

At least ten counts were recorded for this clonotype. This rearrangement joins TRBV10-3 to TRBJ1-1; D may be TRBD1 (6 bases). The CDR3 loop spans 13 amino acids. Trimming took off 7 bases at V and 5 bases at J, with 14 bases between the two ends. Looked up from germline, CDR1 is ENHRY and CDR2 is SYGVKD. CDR3 protein: CAIIGGGGTEAFF. CDR3 DNA: TGTGCCATCATTGGAGGGGGAGGGACTGAAGCTTTCTTT.

This clonotype has just a few counts. The rearrangement links TRBV6-1 to TRBJ1-5; D uncertain. The CDR3 is 15 residues long. V lost 7 bases and J lost 2, with 15 bases in between. Germline values: CDR1 MNHNS, CDR2 SASEGT. CDR3 sequence: CASTPQWGGNQPQHF. The CDR3 DNA reads TGTGCCAGCACCCCCCAGTGGGGTGGCAATCAGCCCCAGCATTTT.

This clonotype came up many times. A junction boundary mismatches the germline segment, possibly from a read error. The V call is TRBV7-7, the J call TRBJ2-5; 10 bases agree with TRBD1. The germline V gene encodes CDR1 SSHAT and CDR2 FNYEAQ (reference sequence). The CDR3 length is 19 residues. The CDR3, as DNA: TGTGCTAGCAGCTTAGGCCAGATGGGGACAGGGGCCACCCAAGAGACCCAGTACTTC. This translates into CASSLGQMGTGATQETQYF.